The 17 T cell receptor beta chains presented below share a single source sample, sequenced in a study of T cells after yellow fever vaccination. TCRdb re-analysed the 5' RACE reads in MiXCR, keeping a single row per CDR3 protein. The repertoire holds 200,000 to 300,000 distinct CDR3 sequences, with about an eighth as singletons. Sequencing was performed on CD4+ T cells sorted from PBMCs, taken 45 days after the yellow fever booster vaccination. The receptors shown here come from a young man who received the YFV17D yellow fever vaccine.

This clonotype was recorded a few times. The chain links TRBV6-2 or TRBV6-3 to TRBJ2-7, with D possibly matching TRBD1 (6 bases). CDR1 MNHEY and CDR2 SVGEGT come from the germline V gene. The V end lost 5 bases, the J end lost 1 base, and 15 bases lay between the germline ends. CDR3 length equals 15 residues. The CDR3 loop reads CASSRGQPASYEQYF. The CDR3 DNA reads as TGTGCCAGCAGTCGTGGACAGCCAGCTTCCTACGAGCAGTACTTC.

The chain employs TRBV29-1 and TRBJ2-5; D possibly corresponds to TRBD1 (5 bases). The V end lost 5 bases, the J end lost 3 bases, and 7 bases lay between the germline ends. From germline, CDR1 is SQVTM and CDR2 ANQGSEA. The CDR3 is 11 residues long. The CDR3 DNA follows: TGCAGCGTTACAGGCGAAGAGACCCAGTACTTC. As protein: CSVTGEETQYF.

The chain recombines TRBV5-5 with TRBJ1-1; D possibly corresponds to TRBD1 (5 bases). V gave up 0 bases and J gave up 5 bases, with 11 bases separating them. Per germline, CDR1 SGHKS and CDR2 YYEKEE (reference sequence). This CDR3 has 14 residues. CDR3 nucleotides: TGTGCCAGCAGCTTGGACGGGGGGAGGACTGAAGCTTTCTTT. This sequence encodes CASSLDGGRTEAFF. Complete variable domain (other parts from reference TRBV5-5 and TRBJ1-1): DAGVTQSPTHLIKTRGQQVTLRCSPISGHKSVSWYQQVLGQGPQFIFQYYEKEERGRGNFPDRFSARQFPNYSSELNVNALLLGDSALYLCASSLDGGRTEAFFGQGTRLTVV.

The rearrangement joins TRBV20-1 to TRBJ2-7; D not certain. Germline V lookup: CDR1 DFQATT, CDR2 SNEGSKA (reference sequence). The CDR3 has 13 residues. V gave up 6 bases and J gave up 0 bases, with 12 bases separating them. The CDR3 sequence: CSAHPPHSYEQYF. The DNA of the CDR3 is TGCAGTGCCCACCCGCCTCACTCCTACGAGCAGTACTTC.

This clonotype was counted many times. The chain carries TRBV5-1 and TRBJ2-1; perhaps TRBD2 as D (6 bases). The CDR3 covers 12 residues. Germline-derived CDR1 and CDR2 are SGHRS and YFSETQ. The V gene lost 0 bases and the J gene lost 9 bases, with 7 bases spanning the gap. The CDR3 DNA follows: TGCGCCAGCAGCTTGGTGGGGGGTGAGCAGTTCTTC. As protein: CASSLVGGEQFF.

This clonotype has just a few counts. This sequence joins TRBV20-1 and TRBJ2-1, with 10 positions matching TRBD2. V was clipped by 5 bases and J by 8 bases; unmatched bases: 9. The CDR3 has 14 residues. CDR1 and CDR2 (germline): DFQATT, SNEGSKA (reference sequence). The CDR3 nucleotides are TGCAGTGCTTTTCTAGCGGGAGTGTTCGATGAGCAGTTCTTC. The encoded protein is CSAFLAGVFDEQFF.

This clonotype came up a few times. The genes are TRBV7-2 and TRBJ2-3; TRBD2 aligns across 11 bases. The germline CDR1 and CDR2 sequences are SGHTA and FQGNSA. V was clipped by 5 bases and J by 6 bases; unmatched bases: 4. CDR3 size: 14 residues. In nucleotides, the CDR3 is TGTGCCAGCAGCCCGGGACTAGCGGTTGATACGCAGTATTTT. Amino acid sequence: CASSPGLAVDTQYF.

This rearrangement joins TRBV20-1 to TRBJ1-1, with D possibly being TRBD1 (5 bases). This CDR3 is built from 13 residues. Germline CDR1 DFQATT, CDR2 SNEGSKA (reference sequence). V was cut by 0 bases and J by 8 bases, with 13 bases left in between. The CDR3 here is CSARDLEYREAFF. The CDR3 coding sequence is TGCAGTGCTAGAGATCTAGAGTACAGGGAAGCTTTCTTT.

The chain combines TRBV11-3 with TRBJ2-3; the D gene could be TRBD1 or TRBD2 (5 bases each). The CDR3 spans 15 residues. The germline V gene encodes CDR1 SGHNT and CDR2 YENEEA. Trimming left V 3 bases short and J 5 bases short, with 15 bases between. CDR3 sequence reads: CASSFGAGQGDTQYF. Here the CDR3 DNA reads TGTGCCAGCAGCTTTGGGGCGGGCCAGGGAGATACGCAGTATTTT.

This clonotype was detected a few times. V gene TRBV5-1 combines with J gene TRBJ2-2; D not certain. Trimming left V 4 bases short and J 2 bases short, with 9 bases between. The CDR3 is made up of 14 amino acids. Germline lookup yields CDR1 SGHRS and CDR2 YFSETQ. CDR3: CASSNMRNTGELFF. DNA of the CDR3: TGCGCCAGCAGCAATATGCGTAACACCGGGGAGCTGTTTTTT.

V gene TRBV5-4 combines with J gene TRBJ2-5, with 7 bases that match TRBD2. This CDR3 has 14 amino acids. The germline gives CDR1 SGHNT, CDR2 YYREEE (reference sequence). Trimming cost V 3 bases and J 3 bases; bases outside gene matches: 5. Here the CDR3 reads CASSSRGSEETQYF. The CDR3 DNA reads as TGTGCCAGCAGCTCGCGGGGGTCGGAAGAGACCCAGTACTTC.

This clonotype was picked up many times. The chain has TRBV20-1 and TRBJ2-7; weak D call: TRBD1 (6 bases). V gave up 1 base and J gave up 5 bases, with 15 bases separating them. The CDR3 is 14 residues long. CDR1 and CDR2 from the germline V gene are DFQATT and SNEGSKA (reference sequence). CDR3 amino acids: CSARGLTGTNEQYF. The CDR3 DNA reads as TGCAGTGCTAGAGGCCTAACAGGGACCAACGAGCAGTACTTC.

The sample holds one count of this clonotype. It may be a read error: a sequence one base away is much more abundant. The rearrangement uses TRBV7-9 and TRBJ2-3; TRBD2 might be the D (5 bases). Germline V gene sequence: CDR1 SEHNR, CDR2 FQNEAQ (reference sequence). Trimming removed 5 bases at V and 4 bases at J, with 13 bases between. There are 14 residues in the CDR3. In DNA form, the CDR3 reads TGTGCCAGCAGCCGGAGAGGGTTGGCAGATACGCAGTATTTT. Its translation: CASSRRGLADTQYF.

The chain employs TRBV7-6 and TRBJ2-7; D gene uncertain. The ends were cut back, 5 bases at V and 3 bases at J, with 8 bases in the middle. The CDR3 is made up of 12 amino acids. Germline CDR1 SGHVS, CDR2 FNYEAQ. Written as DNA, the CDR3 is TGTGCCAGCAGCACCGATTACTACGAGCAGTACTTC. Encoded protein: CASSTDYYEQYF.

J is TRBJ2-7 and V is TRBV12-3 or TRBV12-4; D might be TRBD2 (6 bases). The CDR3 runs 13 residues. Trimming removed 3 bases at V and 6 bases at J, with 12 bases between. This CDR3 is CASSFGRRGEQYF. The CDR3 region has the DNA TGTGCCAGCAGTTTCGGCAGGAGGGGCGAGCAGTACTTC.

This clonotype came up many times. The chain has TRBV20-1 and TRBJ1-2; D remains ambiguous. Between the trimmed V and J ends, which lost 3 bases and 6 bases, there was a span of 11 bases. This CDR3 spans 12 amino acids. Germline V gene data show CDR1 as DFQATT and CDR2 as SNEGSKA (reference sequence). The CDR3 region is CSASLGSNGYTF. For the CDR3, the DNA is TGCAGTGCTAGTCTTGGATCAAATGGCTACACCTTC.

This clonotype was observed a few times. The V call is TRBV5-1, the J call TRBJ2-3; 7 bases are shared with TRBD1. This CDR3 has 17 residues. The germline CDR1 and CDR2 sequences are SGHRS and YFSETQ. Germline trimming cut 3 bases from V and 8 bases from J; bases unmatched to any gene: 18. In DNA, the CDR3 is TGCGCCAGCAGCTCGGAACCGGGACAGATCCACAGTGGTACGCAGTATTTT. It specifies CASSSEPGQIHSGTQYF.